This passage covers 22 T cell receptor beta chains from one sample sequenced in a study of OX40 agonist ivuxolimab in advanced cancers. The repertoire was sequenced with immunoSEQ multiplex PCR; TCRdb's copy has only in-frame clones and lacks some. In the table there are about 73,000 clones, 85% to 90% of which are singletons. Sequences were derived from CD4+ or CD8+ T cells sorted from blood, sampled in a trial of the OX40 agonist ivuxolimab. These receptors were obtained from an adult with an advanced solid tumor such as melanoma, head and neck, liver or kidney cancer.

The gene calls are TRBV5-4 and TRBJ1-1, with TRBD1 identical over 10 bases. This CDR3 has 18 residues. The germline gives CDR1 SGHNT, CDR2 YYREEE (reference sequence). With 4 bases clipped from V and 4 bases from J, the junction kept 16 bases outside the gene matches. DNA for the CDR3: TGTGCCAGCAGCCCCCGGGACAGGGGTTCTTTAGTAGGCACTGAAGCTTTCTTT. Translated, it gives CASSPRDRGSLVGTEAFF.

V gene TRBV5-1 combines with J gene TRBJ2-1, with D perhaps given as TRBD1 or TRBD2 (7 bases each). The CDR3 runs to 17 residues. The germline gives CDR1 SGHRS, CDR2 YFSETQ. Trimming stripped 3 bases from V and 7 bases from J, with 23 bases between. The CDR3 DNA is TGCGCCAGCAGCTACGGCGGGGGCGTGGGACAGACTAATGAGCAGTTCTTC. This gives the protein CASSYGGGVGQTNEQFF.

V and J are TRBV4-1 and TRBJ1-2, with no clear D. Trimming took off 4 bases at V and 0 bases at J, with 15 bases between the two ends. The CDR3 runs to 16 residues. Germline V gene data show CDR1 as MGHRA and CDR2 as YSYEKL. The CDR3 here is CASSLMVGSANYGYTF. As DNA, the CDR3 is TGCGCCAGCAGCCTGATGGTAGGATCGGCTAACTATGGCTACACCTTC.

V usage is TRBV29-1 and J usage is TRBJ2-1; D might be TRBD1 (5 bases). Trimming left V 1 base short and J 4 bases short, with 8 bases between. Germline CDR1 is SQVTM and CDR2 is ANQGSEA. This CDR3 is built from 13 residues. The CDR3 nucleotides read TGCAGCGTTGAAGGGACAAGTTACAATGAGCAGTTCTTC. As protein: CSVEGTSYNEQFF.

The V call is TRBV9, the J call TRBJ2-5; D may be TRBD2 (6 bases). Germline assignment: CDR1 SGDLS and CDR2 YYNGEE. Trimming cost V 0 bases and J 2 bases, with 17 bases left between them. This CDR3 comprises 17 residues. CDR3 loop: CASSVATRGGQQETQYF. In nucleotides, the CDR3 is TGTGCCAGCAGCGTAGCTACAAGGGGAGGCCAACAAGAGACCCAGTACTTC.

The V and J genes are TRBV11-3 and TRBJ2-3; perhaps TRBD2 as D (7 bases). CDR1 is SGHNT, CDR2 YENEEA, per germline. CDR3 length equals 15 residues. V shed 5 bases and J shed 5 bases, with 17 bases lying between them. The CDR3 DNA reads TGTGCCAGCAGCCTCCGGTCTAGGGGGGGAGATACGCAGTATTTT. Its translation is CASSLRSRGGDTQYF. The full variable domain, with the rest looked up from reference TRBV11-3 and TRBJ2-3, is EAGVVQSPRYKIIEKKQPVAFWCNPISGHNTLYWYLQNLGQGPELLIRYENEEAVDDSQLPKDRFSAERLKGVDSTLKIQPAELGDSAVYLCASSLRSRGGDTQYFGPGTRLTVL.

This chain uses TRBV6-5 with TRBJ1-2; maybe TRBD1 (6 bases). This CDR3 comprises 13 residues. CDR1 and CDR2 (germline): MNHEY, SVGAGI. V lost 6 bases and J 5 bases, leaving 13 bases between the germline ends. CDR3 amino acids: CASSHDRSYGYTF. The CDR3 DNA reads TGTGCCAGCAGCCACGACAGGAGTTATGGCTACACCTTC.

V and J are TRBV30 and TRBJ2-3, with 7 bases fitting TRBD2. Germline trimming cut 3 bases from V and 2 bases from J; bases unmatched to any gene: 5. The CDR3 has 14 amino acids. Per germline, CDR1 GTSNPN and CDR2 SVGIG (reference sequence). The CDR3 nucleotides are TGTGCCTGGAGCGGACTAGGGATCACAGATACGCAGTATTTT. As protein: CAWSGLGITDTQYF.

The chain recombines TRBV11-3 with TRBJ1-6, with D uncertain. Germline-derived CDR1 and CDR2 are SGHNT and YENEEA. V lost 5 bases, J lost 9 bases, and 11 bases lay in between. CDR3 length: 13 residues. The CDR3 protein is CASSPSNGSPLHF. As DNA, the CDR3 is TGTGCCAGCAGCCCGTCCAACGGTTCACCCCTCCACTTT.

The gene calls are TRBV5-1 and TRBJ2-5; 13 bases are shared with TRBD2. The germline CDR1 and CDR2 sequences are SGHRS and YFSETQ. This CDR3 comprises 16 residues. The ends lost 2 bases at V and 5 bases at J; junction bases unmatched: 6. CDR3 in amino acids: CASSFGLAGVHETQYF. As DNA, the CDR3 is TGCGCCAGCAGCTTTGGACTAGCGGGAGTTCATGAGACCCAGTACTTC.

The CDR3 region has the DNA TGCGCCAGCAGCTTATTTAGCGGGAACACAGATACGCAGTATTTT. Protein sequence: CASSLFSGNTDTQYF. V and J are TRBV5-1 and TRBJ2-3; 8 positions agree with TRBD2. The CDR3 covers 15 residues. V gave up 2 bases and J gave up 2 bases; unmatched junction bases: 4. Looked up from germline, CDR1 is SGHRS and CDR2 is YFSETQ.

This chain joins TRBV7-3 and TRBJ2-7, with 9 bases matching TRBD1. V gave up 4 bases and J gave up 4 bases; unmatched junction bases: 8. This CDR3 contains 15 residues. The germline V gene has CDR1 SGHTA and CDR2 FQGTGA. Here the CDR3 DNA reads TGTGCCAGCAGCTCTACCGGGACAGGGATATACGAGCAGTACTTC. It is translated as CASSSTGTGIYEQYF.

The chain carries TRBV5-1 and TRBJ1-2, with 11 bases identical to TRBD1. CDR1 and CDR2 (germline): SGHRS, YFSETQ. The ends lost 0 bases at V and 6 bases at J; junction bases unmatched: 4. This CDR3 spans 15 amino acids. CDR3 bases: TGCGCCAGCAGCTTGGTTGGACAGGGGGCAAATGGCTACACCTTC. Protein: CASSLVGQGANGYTF.

The chain is built from TRBV6-4 and TRBJ2-1; 10 bases map to TRBD1. Looked up from germline, CDR1 is MRHNA and CDR2 is SNTAGT. CDR3 length: 15 amino acids. V gave up 1 base and J gave up 6 bases; unmatched junction bases: 3. CDR3 amino acids: CASSDWDRGVNEQFF. The CDR3 DNA reads as TGTGCCAGCAGTGACTGGGACAGGGGAGTCAATGAGCAGTTCTTC.

V gene TRBV5-1 combines with J gene TRBJ2-3; D is perhaps TRBD2 (6 bases). Germline assignment: CDR1 SGHRS and CDR2 YFSETQ. This CDR3 is built from 13 residues. V was pared by 4 bases and J by 4 bases, with 10 bases between. As DNA, the CDR3 is TGCGCCAGCAGCCTGGGACTTTCAGATACGCAGTATTTT. Its protein product is CASSLGLSDTQYF.

The chain combines TRBV10-2 with TRBJ2-7, with 8 bases aligning to TRBD2. The CDR3 is 14 amino acids. Trimming took 6 bases from V and 5 from J; bases not matched to a gene: 9. Germline-derived CDR1 and CDR2 are WSHSY and SAAADI. The CDR3 sequence: CASSETGREDEQYF. CDR3 sequence (DNA): TGCGCCAGCAGCGAGACTGGGCGGGAGGACGAGCAGTACTTC.

The V gene is TRBV4-1, the J gene TRBJ2-1; no clear D gene. This CDR3 is built from 13 residues. Trimming left V 4 bases short and J 10 bases short, with 14 bases between. The germline gives CDR1 MGHRA, CDR2 YSYEKL. The chain's CDR3 is CASSPPLVREQFF. In DNA form, the CDR3 reads TGCGCCAGCAGCCCGCCCCTCGTAAGGGAGCAGTTCTTC.

This clone has a single count. The chain couples TRBV5-1 to TRBJ1-2; D perhaps matches TRBD1 (6 bases). The ends were cut back, 0 bases at V and 3 bases at J, with 12 bases in the middle. The germline CDR1 and CDR2 sequences are SGHRS and YFSETQ. This CDR3 is built from 15 residues. CDR3 amino acids: CASSLEVGADYGYTF. The DNA of the CDR3 is TGCGCCAGCAGCTTGGAAGTGGGGGCGGACTATGGCTACACCTTC.

The rearrangement uses TRBV11-3 and TRBJ2-1; possibly TRBD2 for D (6 bases). CDR3 size: 18 residues. V was cut by 1 base and J by 0 bases, with 16 bases left in between. Looked up from germline, CDR1 is SGHNT and CDR2 is YENEEA. As DNA, the CDR3 is TGTGCCAGCAGCTTAGTACTAGCCTCATGGAGCTCCTACAATGAGCAGTTCTTC. Amino acid sequence: CASSLVLASWSSYNEQFF.

The gene calls are TRBV18 and TRBJ2-1, with D perhaps matching TRBD2 (5 bases). The CDR3 has 14 residues. V lost 1 base, J lost 9 bases, and 13 bases lay in between. Germline CDR1 is KGHSH and CDR2 is LQKENI. This chain's CDR3 is CASSPRGLAFEQFF. In DNA, the CDR3 is TGTGCCAGCTCACCACGAGGGCTAGCTTTTGAGCAGTTCTTC.

The J gene is TRBJ1-2, the V gene TRBV29-1; a weak D match, TRBD1 (6 bases). Germline CDR1 reads SQVTM; CDR2 reads ANQGSEA. This CDR3 contains 12 residues. The V and J ends lost 6 bases and 4 bases respectively, with 12 bases between them. CDR3 coding DNA: TGCAGCGTAACAGGGCAAGGCTATGGCTACACCTTC. This gives the protein CSVTGQGYGYTF.

This chain joins TRBV14 and TRBJ2-6, with no clear D. CDR1 and CDR2 (germline): SGHDN, FVKESK. This CDR3 contains 14 residues. Trimming left V 3 bases short and J 0 bases short, with 3 bases between. The CDR3 nucleotides are TGTGCCAGCAGCCAGGTCTCTGGGGCCAACGTCCTGACTTTC. Encoded protein: CASSQVSGANVLTF. Complete variable domain (other parts from reference TRBV14 and TRBJ2-6): EAGVTQFPSHSVIEKGQTVTLRCDPISGHDNLYWYRRVMGKEIKFLLHFVKESKQDESGMPNNRFLAERTGGTYSTLKVQPAELEDSGVYFCASSQVSGANVLTFGAGSRLTVL.